These T cell receptor beta chains were read from a single sample in a study of blood T cell repertoires in COVID-19. The protocol was immunoSEQ multiplex PCR, while the TCRdb copy is restricted to in-frame clones and leaves out a portion. The sample contains approximately 380,000 clones, about nine tenths of which appear only once. The material sequenced was PBMCs or T cells enriched from blood (not recorded which). The receptors derive from a woman aged 40 to 49 who had been exposed to COVID-19. Each CDR3 is given with its conserved first and last residue. Each record gives: J gene, clone size, D gene, V gene, CDR3 DNA, CDR3 protein. A D gene is named only where the DNA matches it firmly. Some rows mark clone size as missing; the rest say once, few, many or name a class of expanded clone.

TRBJ2-3 | - | TRBD1 | TRBV7-8 | TGTGCCAGCAGCCCCAGACAGGGGGGGGCGGCAGATACGCAGTATTTT | CASSPRQGGAADTQYF
TRBJ2-7 | few | TRBD1 | TRBV18 | TGTGCCAGCTCGCATTCGACCGGGACAGGGACGAGGGAGCAGTACTTC | CASSHSTGTGTREQYF
TRBJ2-5 | - | TRBD1 | TRBV30 | TGTGCCTGGAGTGTAAACAGGGGAGAGACCCAGTACTTC | CAWSVNRGETQYF
TRBJ1-5 | once | TRBD1 | TRBV7-8 | TGTGCCAGCAGCCCCCGGGACAGGAAGCCTGGAGCAAATCAGCCCCAGCATTTT | CASSPRDRKPGANQPQHF
TRBJ1-2 | - | - | TRBV29-1 | TGCAGCGTTGATCAAGGGTGGGGGGTCGCCTTC | CSVDQGWGVAF
TRBJ2-3 | - | - | TRBV5-1 | TGCGCCAGCAGCCGGGACATTGGCACAGATACGCAGTATTTT | CASSRDIGTDTQYF
TRBJ1-2 | once | TRBD1 | TRBV5-5 | TGTGCCAGCAGTCCTTATCCCGGGACAGACTATGGCTACACCTTC | CASSPYPGTDYGYTF
TRBJ2-1 | - | TRBD2 | TRBV5-1 | TGCGCCAGCAGCTTGCAACTAGCGGGTAGCTCCTACAATGAGCAGTTCTTC | CASSLQLAGSSYNEQFF
TRBJ2-1 | once | - | TRBV27 | TGTGCCAGCAGTTTTAAGCCGAGTATGGATGAGCAGTTCTTC | CASSFKPSMDEQFF
TRBJ1-2 | - | - | TRBV29-1 | TGCAGCGAAACAGGCCCAGGGTTGGGTGGCTATGGCTACACCTTC | CSETGPGLGGYGYTF
TRBJ1-2 | - | - | TRBV20-1 | TGCAGTGCTAGTACAGGGTCCAGGTATGGCTACACCTTC | CSASTGSRYGYTF
TRBJ2-1 | - | - | TRBV5-1 | TGCGCCAGCAGCTTGGGGCTAGCTGGAATGCCCTACAATGAGCAGTTCTTC | CASSLGLAGMPYNEQFF
TRBJ2-3 | - | TRBD1 | TRBV5-1 | TGCGCCAGCAGACGACAGGGGCCAGATACGCAGTATTTT | CASRRQGPDTQYF
TRBJ1-5 | once | TRBD1 | TRBV18 | TGTGCCAGCTCACTTACAGGGGGAGATCAGCCCCAGCATTTT | CASSLTGGDQPQHF
TRBJ2-7 | - | - | TRBV13 | TGTGCCAGCAGCGCAAGACGGGGCTACGAGCAGTACTTC | CASSARRGYEQYF
TRBJ2-7 | - | - | TRBV15 | TGTGCCACCAGCAGAGGGGGTACAGGAGCCTACGAGCAGTACTTC | CATSRGGTGAYEQYF
TRBJ1-1 | - | - | TRBV12-3/TRBV12-4 | TGTGCCAGCAGCCATCAGGGTAACACTGAAGCTTTCTTT | CASSHQGNTEAFF
TRBJ1-2 | - | TRBD1 | TRBV5-4 | TGTGCCAGCAGCTTGGACAGGGGGCGTCTTGGAGACTATGGCTACACCTTC | CASSLDRGRLGDYGYTF
TRBJ1-4 | few | - | TRBV7-6 | TGTGCCAGCAGCTTAGGCGGGGGACTGGGGGAAAAACTGTTTTTT | CASSLGGGLGEKLFF
TRBJ2-2 | few | TRBD1 | TRBV7-9 | TGTGCCAGCAGCCGCACAGGGGGCCACGGGGAGCTGTTTTTT | CASSRTGGHGELFF
TRBJ1-1 | - | TRBD1 | TRBV5-1 | TGCGCCAGCAGCACGGACAGGGAGGCTGAAGCTTTCTTT | CASSTDREAEAFF
TRBJ2-2 | - | - | TRBV5-1 | TGCGCCAGCAGCTTGGTAGGCGGCGGGGTACGGACCGGGGAGCTGTTTTTT | CASSLVGGGVRTGELFF
TRBJ2-3 | - | - | TRBV18 | TGTGCCAGCTCACCACAGGGCGGGATCGCAGATACGCAGTATTTT | CASSPQGGIADTQYF
TRBJ1-1 | few | - | TRBV5-1 | TGCGCCAGCAGCTACGAACGATCCGGGACAGAAGCTTTCTTT | CASSYERSGTEAFF
TRBJ1-5 | - | - | TRBV5-6 | TGTGCCACCTCGGCAGGTAATCAGCCCCAGCATTTT | CATSAGNQPQHF
TRBJ2-7 | once | TRBD2 | TRBV5-1 | TGCGCCAGCAGCTTCGAACTAGCGGGGGGCATCTCCGAGCAGTACTTC | CASSFELAGGISEQYF